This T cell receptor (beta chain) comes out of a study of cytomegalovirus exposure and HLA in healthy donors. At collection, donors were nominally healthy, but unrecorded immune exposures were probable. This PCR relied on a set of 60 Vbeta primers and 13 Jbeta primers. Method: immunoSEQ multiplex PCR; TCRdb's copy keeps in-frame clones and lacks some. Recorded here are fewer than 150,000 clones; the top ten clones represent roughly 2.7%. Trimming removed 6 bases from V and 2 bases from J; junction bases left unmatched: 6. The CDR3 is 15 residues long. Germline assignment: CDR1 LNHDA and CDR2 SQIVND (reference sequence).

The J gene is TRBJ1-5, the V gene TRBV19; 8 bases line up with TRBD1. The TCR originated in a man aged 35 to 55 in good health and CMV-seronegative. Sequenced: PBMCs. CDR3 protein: CASSPRGQGNQPQHF. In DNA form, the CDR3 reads TGTGCCAGTAGCCCCAGGGGGCAGGGCAATCAGCCCCAGCATTTT.